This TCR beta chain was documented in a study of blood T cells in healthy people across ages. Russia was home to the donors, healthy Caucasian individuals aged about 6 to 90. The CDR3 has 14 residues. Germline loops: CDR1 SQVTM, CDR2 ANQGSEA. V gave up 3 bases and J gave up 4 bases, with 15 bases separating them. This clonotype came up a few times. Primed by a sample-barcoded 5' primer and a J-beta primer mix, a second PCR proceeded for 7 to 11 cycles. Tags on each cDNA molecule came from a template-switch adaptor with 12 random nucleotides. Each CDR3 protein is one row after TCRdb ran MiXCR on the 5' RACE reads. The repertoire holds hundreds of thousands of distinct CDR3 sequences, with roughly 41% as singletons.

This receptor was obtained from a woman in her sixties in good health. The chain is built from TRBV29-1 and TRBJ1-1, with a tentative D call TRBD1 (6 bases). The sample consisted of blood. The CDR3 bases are TGCAGCGTTGATAGGTCAGGGGCTAGCACTGAAGCTTTCTTT. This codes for CSVDRSGASTEAFF.